A single sample gave rise to the 24 T cell receptor beta chains below, sequenced in a study of shared clonotypes between healthy human individuals. TCRdb's table, derived via immunoSEQ multiplex PCR, lists solely in-frame clones and lacks some. The sample contains approximately 700,000 clones, roughly 73% of which appear only once. Input material: memory CD4+ T cells sorted from blood. Sample subset: CD45RA-negative fraction. All receptors derive from a woman in her 30s in good health.

This clone has more than one count but fewer than ten. The chain uses TRBV6-5 and TRBJ1-3; D not certain. The ends were cut back, 7 bases at V and 2 bases at J, with 15 bases in the middle. The CDR3 runs to 15 residues. Germline assignment: CDR1 MNHEY and CDR2 SVGAGI. CDR3 DNA: TGTGCCAGCAAGGTTTCCCGAGAGCCTGGAAACACCATATATTTT. Amino acid sequence: CASKVSREPGNTIYF.

V and J are TRBV28 and TRBJ2-6; D might be TRBD2 (6 bases). The CDR3 consists of 15 residues. CDR1 is MDHEN and CDR2 is SYDVKM in the germline V gene. Trimming removed 5 bases at V and 4 bases at J, with 12 bases between. CDR3 nucleotide sequence: TGTGCCAGCAGTGCCGGGAGTTCCGGGGCCAACGTCCTGACTTTC. This sequence encodes CASSAGSSGANVLTF.

J is TRBJ2-1 and V is TRBV7-6; no definite D call. The CDR3 has 12 amino acids. CDR1 SGHVS and CDR2 FNYEAQ come from the germline V gene. The ends were cut back, 5 bases at V and 5 bases at J, with 7 bases in the middle. CDR3 DNA sequence: TGTGCCAGCAGCGCGAACAACAATGAGCAGTTCTTC. This translates into CASSANNNEQFF.

This rearrangement joins TRBV30 to TRBJ2-1; D remains unclear. Trimming removed 3 bases from V and 7 bases from J, with 16 bases in between. The CDR3 is made up of 14 amino acids. Germline-derived CDR1 and CDR2 are GTSNPN and SVGIG (reference sequence). The CDR3 spells CAWSPHNFANEQFF. CDR3 bases: TGTGCCTGGAGCCCTCATAACTTCGCGAATGAGCAGTTCTTC.

The chain couples TRBV7-2 to TRBJ2-6; 9 positions match TRBD1. The CDR3 has 15 amino acids. After removal of 5 bases from V and 2 bases from J, the junction contained 1 base not matched to a gene. The germline CDR1 and CDR2 sequences are SGHTA and FQGNSA. The CDR3 loop is CASSRDRAGANVLTF. The DNA of the CDR3 is TGTGCCAGCAGCCGGGACAGGGCTGGGGCCAACGTCCTGACTTTC.

The chain couples TRBV5-6 to TRBJ2-2; D is ambiguous. V dropped 1 base and J dropped 6 bases, with 7 bases sitting between them. The CDR3 is 13 residues long. From germline, CDR1 is SGHDT and CDR2 YYEEEE. The CDR3 DNA reads as TGTGCCAGCAGCTTGCGTGGCGCCGGGGAGCTGTTTTTT. Translation: CASSLRGAGELFF.

The J gene is TRBJ2-5, the V gene TRBV2, with 9 bases lining up with TRBD2. The CDR3 covers 15 residues. V lost 7 bases to trimming and J lost 2 bases; unmatched junction nucleotides: 8. Germline-derived CDR1 and CDR2 are SNHLY and FYNNEI. The CDR3 DNA is TGTGCCAGCAAAGGGACTAGCACCTCACAAGAGACCCAGTACTTC. It yields the protein CASKGTSTSQETQYF.

The rearrangement links TRBV11-2 to TRBJ2-7; 7 nucleotides align to TRBD1. V shed 5 bases, J shed 2 bases, and the junction held 9 bases outside the gene matches. The CDR3 extends over 15 amino acids. The germline gives CDR1 SGHAT, CDR2 FQNNGV. The chain's CDR3 is CASSVDRVRAYEQYF. DNA for the CDR3: TGTGCCAGCAGCGTCGACAGGGTTCGGGCCTACGAGCAGTACTTC.

V gene TRBV5-1 combines with J gene TRBJ2-3; no clear D gene. There are 13 residues in the CDR3. Trimming pared 6 bases from V and 2 bases from J, leaving 10 bases between. Germline CDR1 and CDR2: SGHRS and YFSETQ. The CDR3 reads CASTRAPTDTQYF. The DNA of the CDR3 is TGCGCCAGCACCCGGGCCCCCACAGATACGCAGTATTTT.

The chain recombines TRBV14 with TRBJ1-2, with D possibly being TRBD1 (5 bases). V was clipped by 4 bases and J by 8 bases, with 17 bases between them. Germline CDR1 and CDR2: SGHDN and FVKESK. CDR3 size: 14 residues. The CDR3 nucleotides read TGTGCCAGCAGCCTGCAACAGGTTGCAGGCGGCTACACCTTC. Encoded protein: CASSLQQVAGGYTF.

This chain links TRBV18 with TRBJ1-4; 7 positions match TRBD1. Trimming cost V 3 bases and J 8 bases; bases outside gene matches: 3. Per germline, CDR1 KGHSH and CDR2 LQKENI. The CDR3 has 13 amino acids. DNA of the CDR3: TGTGCCAGCTCACCGCGGACAGGAGAAAAACTGTTTTTT. This gives the protein CASSPRTGEKLFF.

The chain has TRBV19 and TRBJ1-2; D not certain. Germline V lookup: CDR1 LNHDA, CDR2 SQIVND (reference sequence). The CDR3 length is 13 residues. Trimming took off 2 bases at V and 2 bases at J, with 6 bases between the two ends. The CDR3 bases are TGTGCCAGTAGTATAAGCGGCAACTATGGCTACACCTTC. It yields the protein CASSISGNYGYTF.

The gene calls are TRBV6-1 and TRBJ1-5; 7 nucleotides align to TRBD1. Germline CDR1 and CDR2: MNHNS and SASEGT. V gave up 4 bases and J gave up 2 bases; unmatched junction bases: 8. This CDR3 is 16 amino acids long. The CDR3 loop reads CASSGRGTEGNQPQHF. CDR3 coding DNA: TGTGCCAGCAGTGGCCGGGGGACAGAGGGCAATCAGCCCCAGCATTTT.

The chain is built from TRBV18 and TRBJ2-6; possible D gene TRBD1, 6 bases. This CDR3 is 19 amino acids long. Germline V gene lookup returns CDR1 KGHSH and CDR2 LQKENI. V was pared by 6 bases and J by 0 bases, with 21 bases between. Written as DNA, the CDR3 is TGTGCCAGCTCCCAATCCTCCGGGGACACCACCTCTGGGGCCAACGTCCTGACTTTC. Its protein is CASSQSSGDTTSGANVLTF. Full variable domain (outside the CDR3, taken from reference TRBV18 and TRBJ2-6): NAGVMQNPRHLVRRRGQEARLRCSPMKGHSHVYWYRQLPEEGLKFMVYLQKENIIDESGMPKERFSAEFPKEGPSILRIQQVVRGDSAAYFCASSQSSGDTTSGANVLTFGAGSRLTVL.

A few counts support this clone. The V gene is TRBV5-1, the J gene TRBJ2-7, with 10 bases fitting TRBD1. The CDR3 contains 15 residues. Trimming took 4 bases from V and 3 from J; bases not matched to a gene: 7. CDR1 and CDR2 (germline): SGHRS, YFSETQ. CDR3 residues: CASSARTGGGYEQYF. Here the CDR3 DNA reads TGCGCCAGCAGCGCCAGGACAGGGGGAGGCTACGAGCAGTACTTC.

In this sample, this clone turned up a few times. The chain has TRBV30 and TRBJ2-7; the match to TRBD1 covers 8 bases. Germline trimming cut 4 bases from V and 5 bases from J; bases unmatched to any gene: 13. There are 15 residues in the CDR3. Germline CDR1 and CDR2: GTSNPN and SVGIG (reference sequence). As DNA, the CDR3 is TGTGCCTGGACCCCCCGGCAGGGGGCTTTCGACGAGCAGTACTTC. Its translation: CAWTPRQGAFDEQYF.

The V call is TRBV4-1, the J call TRBJ2-5, with D unresolved. Trimming cost V 0 bases and J 1 base, with 6 bases left between them. Germline CDR1 and CDR2: MGHRA and YSYEKL. The CDR3 has 14 residues. Here the CDR3 reads CASSQDPPQETQYF. Here the CDR3 DNA reads TGCGCCAGCAGCCAAGATCCCCCCCAAGAGACCCAGTACTTC.

This chain connects TRBV28 to TRBJ2-1; D ambiguous. Germline loops: CDR1 MDHEN, CDR2 SYDVKM. The V and J ends lost 4 bases and 6 bases respectively, with 10 bases between them. CDR3 length: 13 residues. The CDR3, as DNA: TGTGCCAGCAGTTCCCCCCCCAGCAATGAGCAGTTCTTC. Amino acids: CASSSPPSNEQFF.

The genes are TRBV27 and TRBJ2-7; no clear D gene. CDR1 is MNHEY and CDR2 is SMNVEV in the germline V gene (reference sequence). The CDR3 runs 13 residues. V lost 8 bases, J lost 0 bases, and 11 bases lay in between. In DNA, the CDR3 is TGTGCCAGCGCGTCCCGCACCTCCTACGAGCAGTACTTC. Translation: CASASRTSYEQYF.

This rearrangement joins TRBV5-1 to TRBJ2-5; 14 nucleotides align to TRBD2. Trimming cost V 4 bases and J 6 bases; bases outside gene matches: 5. This CDR3 comprises 15 residues. Germline assignment: CDR1 SGHRS and CDR2 YFSETQ. CDR3 in amino acids: CASSPGTSGSQTQYF. The CDR3 DNA reads TGCGCCAGCAGCCCAGGGACTAGCGGGAGCCAGACCCAGTACTTC.

The chain is built from TRBV9 and TRBJ2-7; D might be TRBD1 (6 bases). CDR1 SGDLS and CDR2 YYNGEE come from the germline V gene. Trimming removed 2 bases at V and 3 bases at J, with 15 bases between. The CDR3 consists of 15 residues. CDR3 coding DNA: TGTGCCAGCAGCGTTAGTGGACAGCGCAGCTACGAGCAGTACTTC. Protein: CASSVSGQRSYEQYF.

The table lists this clone with a few counts. This sequence joins TRBV10-2 and TRBJ1-2; 7 bases fit TRBD1. Germline V gene sequence: CDR1 WSHSY, CDR2 SAAADI. Trimming removed 5 bases from V and 3 bases from J; junction bases left unmatched: 3. The CDR3 sequence is 13 residues long. CDR3 DNA: TGCGCCAGCAGTTCTACAGGGGACTATGGCTACACCTTC. Encoded protein: CASSSTGDYGYTF.

The chain employs TRBV5-1 and TRBJ2-2; D remains unclear. The CDR3 length is 15 residues. V was cut by 4 bases and J by 2 bases, with 12 bases left in between. The germline V gene encodes CDR1 SGHRS and CDR2 YFSETQ. CDR3: CASSPASTNTGELFF. The CDR3, as DNA: TGCGCCAGCAGCCCCGCCAGCACCAACACCGGGGAGCTGTTTTTT.

This clone turned up a few times. The chain couples TRBV4-1 to TRBJ2-5; D may be TRBD2 (5 bases). V was cut by 0 bases and J by 1 base, with 9 bases left in between. Germline V lookup: CDR1 MGHRA, CDR2 YSYEKL. The CDR3 has 15 residues. The DNA of the CDR3 is TGCGCCAGCAGCCAAGATCGTCGGGGCCAAGAGACCCAGTACTTC. This sequence encodes CASSQDRRGQETQYF.